The 31 T cell receptor beta chains below all came from one sample that was sequenced in a study of T cell responses to AZD1222 COVID-19 vaccine. Clones were sequenced by immunoSEQ multiplex PCR, and TCRdb holds only the in-frame ones, with some missing. This table has around 70,000 clones, roughly nine tenths appearing once. Sequenced material: peripheral blood, taken 28 days after the second AZD1222 dose. These receptors all come from an adult who received the AZD1222 COVID-19 vaccine.

This clone was seen only a few times. This rearrangement joins TRBV5-4 to TRBJ2-7, with 7 nucleotides matching TRBD2. The V and J ends lost 4 bases and 5 bases, in that order; junction bases with no gene match: 9. The CDR3 loop spans 14 amino acids. The V gene's germline CDR1 is SGHNT and CDR2 YYREEE (reference sequence). The CDR3 bases are TGTGCCAGCAGCCTCCGGGCGGGAGTAAACGAGCAGTACTTC. Protein product: CASSLRAGVNEQYF.

This sequence joins TRBV10-3 and TRBJ2-5; TRBD2 agrees at 8 bases. J was trimmed by 5 bases and V by 9 bases; bases with no gene match: 14. The CDR3 spans 15 residues. Per the germline V gene, CDR1 is ENHRY and CDR2 is SYGVKD. The CDR3 DNA follows: TGTGCCATTAACTCCCATAGCGGGAAAGGGGAGACCCAGTACTTC. The encoded protein is CAINSHSGKGETQYF.

The chain couples TRBV3-1 (or the pseudogene TRBV3-2) to TRBJ1-2; D gene unclear. Germline CDR1 and CDR2: LGHDT and YNNKEL (reference sequence). Trimming took 1 base from V and 8 from J, leaving 14 bases between them. The length of the CDR3 is 14 residues. The CDR3 protein is CASSQGGSAQGYTF. CDR3 DNA: TGTGCCAGCAGCCAAGGCGGATCAGCGCAAGGCTACACCTTC.

The chain is built from TRBV7-2 and TRBJ1-2; D possibly corresponds to TRBD1 (6 bases). With 1 base removed from V and 5 bases from J, the gap between germline ends came to 23 bases. The CDR3 has 18 amino acids. The germline V gene encodes CDR1 SGHTA and CDR2 FQGNSA. The CDR3 DNA reads as TGTGCCAGCAGCTTAGTGCGAGTGGGGGGCGCAAGGCAGTATGGCTACACCTTC. Protein: CASSLVRVGGARQYGYTF. Drawing the rest from reference TRBV7-2 and TRBJ1-2, the complete variable domain is GAGVSQSPSNKVTEKGKDVELRCDPISGHTALYWYRQSLGQGLEFLIYFQGNSAPDKSGLPSDRFSAERTGGSVSTLTIQRTQQEDSAVYLCASSLVRVGGARQYGYTFGSGTRLTVV.

Comments on this clone: This sample includes further DNA sequences coding for the same CDR3. This CDR3 is CASSLNTGGGELFF. The CDR3 DNA sequence: TGCGCCAGCAGCTTGAACACAGGGGGCGGGGAGCTGTTTTTT. The V and J genes are TRBV5-1 and TRBJ2-2; 8 bases line up with TRBD1. The J segment lost 7 bases and the V segment lost 1 base, leaving 3 bases of the junction unmatched. Germline CDR1 reads SGHRS; CDR2 reads YFSETQ. The CDR3 contains 14 residues.

CDR3 amino acids: CASSLDQNYGYTF. CDR3 DNA: TGTGCCAGCAGCTTAGATCAAAACTATGGCTACACCTTC. V is TRBV7-2 and J is TRBJ1-2; no clear D gene. The CDR3 sequence is 13 residues long. CDR1 is SGHTA, CDR2 FQGNSA, per germline. Trimming took 1 base from V and 2 from J, leaving 5 bases between them. Complete variable domain (other parts from reference TRBV7-2 and TRBJ1-2): GAGVSQSPSNKVTEKGKDVELRCDPISGHTALYWYRQSLGQGLEFLIYFQGNSAPDKSGLPSDRFSAERTGGSVSTLTIQRTQQEDSAVYLCASSLDQNYGYTFGSGTRLTVV.

There are a few counts of this clone. The chain links TRBV6-6 to TRBJ1-5, with 12 bases fitting TRBD1. CDR1 is MNHNY and CDR2 is SVGAGI in the germline V gene (reference sequence). V lost 5 bases, J lost 2 bases, and 7 bases stayed unmatched. The CDR3 is 17 amino acids. CDR3 residues: CASSPGTGGRGNQPQHF. In DNA form, the CDR3 reads TGTGCCAGCAGTCCCGGGACAGGGGGCCGGGGCAATCAGCCCCAGCATTTT.

This chain uses TRBV19 with TRBJ1-4, with D possibly TRBD1 on 6 matching bases. CDR1 LNHDA and CDR2 SQIVND come from the germline V gene (reference sequence). CDR3 length: 16 residues. V was trimmed by 6 bases and J by 8 bases, leaving 22 bases between them. The CDR3, as DNA: TGTGCCAGTAGCTCCGGCGGGCGGGGGCGCGAGGAAAAACTGTTTTTT. Translation: CASSSGGRGREEKLFF.

This chain uses TRBV4-2 with TRBJ2-7; D not resolved. Germline CDR1 reads LGHNA; CDR2 reads YNFKEQ. The CDR3 covers 13 residues. The V and J ends lost 0 bases and 3 bases respectively, with 6 bases between them. As DNA, the CDR3 is TGTGCCAGCAGCCAAGATTCCCACTACGAGCAGTACTTC. Translating gives CASSQDSHYEQYF.

The chain combines TRBV12-3 or TRBV12-4 with TRBJ1-1; D is possibly TRBD1 (6 bases). Trimming shortened V by 6 bases and J by 7 bases, and 15 bases separated the two germline ends. This CDR3 spans 13 amino acids. CDR3 residues: CASSRQGRGEAFF. In DNA form, the CDR3 reads TGTGCCAGCAGCCGTCAGGGGCGGGGTGAAGCTTTCTTT.

V usage is TRBV5-1 and J usage is TRBJ2-2, with D perhaps matching TRBD1 (5 bases). Germline V CDR1 and CDR2: SGHRS, YFSETQ. V lost 6 bases and J 0 bases, leaving 12 bases between the germline ends. The CDR3 extends over 15 amino acids. The CDR3 DNA sequence: TGCGCCAGCAATGGGGCGAATTCGAACACCGGGGAGCTGTTTTTT. As protein: CASNGANSNTGELFF.

The V and J genes are TRBV6-5 and TRBJ2-7, with D unclear. CDR1 and CDR2 from the germline V gene are MNHEY and SVGAGI. The V end lost 7 bases, the J end lost 6 bases, and 13 bases lay between the germline ends. The CDR3 is made up of 12 amino acids. The CDR3 DNA sequence: TGTGCCAGCAAGTCCGAGTTCCGCGAGCAGTACTTC. Protein sequence: CASKSEFREQYF.

This clone was observed a few times. CDR3 coding DNA: TGTGCCAGCAGTGCTTACTCTGGAAACACCATATATTTT. Translating it yields CASSAYSGNTIYF. The chain couples TRBV2 to TRBJ1-3; D unclear. Germline V gene data show CDR1 as SNHLY and CDR2 as FYNNEI. The CDR3 is 13 residues long. Trimming removed 4 bases from V and 0 bases from J, with 4 bases in between.

The chain combines TRBV3-1 (or the pseudogene TRBV3-2) with TRBJ1-2, with D possibly matching TRBD1 (5 bases). CDR3 size: 15 residues. Germline V lookup: CDR1 LGHDT, CDR2 YNNKEL (reference sequence). V shed 4 bases and J shed 3 bases, with 15 bases lying between them. CDR3 DNA: TGTGCCAGCAGCCTACAGATTGACAGCTACTATGGCTACACCTTC. Its translation is CASSLQIDSYYGYTF.

V usage is TRBV4-1 and J usage is TRBJ2-3, with no clear D. V lost 1 base and J 3 bases, leaving 5 bases between the germline ends. Germline V CDR1 and CDR2: MGHRA, YSYEKL. This CDR3 is 13 amino acids long. The CDR3 bases are TGCGCCAGCAGCCAAGTCGGTACAGATACGCAGTATTTT. It encodes CASSQVGTDTQYF.

The rearrangement joins TRBV9 to TRBJ2-2; D may be TRBD1 or TRBD2 (6 bases each). Trimming left V 4 bases short and J 5 bases short, with 15 bases between. Germline V gene lookup returns CDR1 SGDLS and CDR2 YYNGEE. The CDR3 runs 15 residues. The CDR3 DNA follows: TGTGCCAGCAGCCCGGTTGGGGGGCGGACCGGGGAGCTGTTTTTT. Amino acids: CASSPVGGRTGELFF.

The V and J genes are TRBV28 and TRBJ2-7; TRBD2 agrees at 7 bases. V dropped 6 bases and J dropped 3; count of bases not matched to a gene: 2. The CDR3 runs to 12 residues. Per germline, CDR1 MDHEN and CDR2 SYDVKM. The CDR3 coding sequence is TGTGCCAGCAGAAGCGGGAACTACGAGCAGTACTTC. It yields the protein CASRSGNYEQYF.

V is TRBV2 and J is TRBJ1-1, with a weak D call TRBD1 (6 bases). The CDR3 length is 14 residues. Germline CDR1 and CDR2: SNHLY and FYNNEI. Trimming took off 5 bases at V and 3 bases at J, with 13 bases between the two ends. The CDR3 DNA reads TGTGCCAGCAGTCCGGACAGTTTTGACACTGAAGCTTTCTTT. It specifies CASSPDSFDTEAFF.

This rearrangement joins TRBV5-1 to TRBJ2-7; 9 bases are shared with TRBD1. Germline assignment: CDR1 SGHRS and CDR2 YFSETQ. The trim removed 4 bases at V and 3 bases at J, leaving 5 bases unmatched. This CDR3 comprises 14 residues. CDR3 loop: CASSMDRGYYEQYF. CDR3 in DNA: TGCGCCAGCAGCATGGACAGGGGCTACTACGAGCAGTACTTC.

This clone is a singleton in its sample. This rearrangement joins TRBV27 to TRBJ2-1, with 7 bases lining up with TRBD1. This CDR3 has 14 residues. Germline trimming cut 5 bases from V and 8 bases from J; bases unmatched to any gene: 9. Germline-derived CDR1 and CDR2 are MNHEY and SMNVEV (reference sequence). The CDR3 here is CASSPIDRVYEQFF. CDR3 nucleotide sequence: TGTGCCAGCAGTCCTATTGACAGGGTCTATGAGCAGTTCTTC.

The chain has TRBV19 and TRBJ1-3, with D hard to call. Trimming took off 7 bases at V and 1 base at J, with 14 bases between the two ends. Germline CDR1 is LNHDA and CDR2 is SQIVND (reference sequence). The CDR3 length is 15 residues. CDR3 sequence (DNA): TGTGCCAGTACTCCGGAGAGGAATTCTGGAAACACCATATATTTT. Protein sequence: CASTPERNSGNTIYF.

CDR3 in DNA: TGTGCCAGCAGCTTAGTAGCAGGGGGATACGAGCAGTACTTC. Its protein is CASSLVAGGYEQYF. The chain couples TRBV7-9 to TRBJ2-7; 7 nucleotides match TRBD1. The CDR3 covers 14 residues. Germline lookup yields CDR1 SEHNR and CDR2 FQNEAQ (reference sequence). Germline trimming cut 1 base from V and 4 bases from J; bases unmatched to any gene: 4.

This chain connects TRBV7-9 to TRBJ1-2, with TRBD1 matching 8 bases. V was clipped by 5 bases and J by 5 bases; unmatched bases: 10. CDR1 and CDR2 from the germline V gene are SEHNR and FQNEAQ (reference sequence). The CDR3 consists of 15 residues. In nucleotides, the CDR3 is TGTGCCAGCAGCCCCCTTGTGAGACAGGGGTATGGCTACACCTTC. Amino acids: CASSPLVRQGYGYTF.

Only one count was recorded for this clone. The rearrangement links TRBV5-1 to TRBJ1-2; D gene ambiguous. The CDR3 spans 14 residues. The germline gives CDR1 SGHRS, CDR2 YFSETQ. Trimming removed 0 bases at V and 7 bases at J, with 13 bases between. The CDR3, as DNA: TGCGCCAGCAGCTTGGGGCAGCCGGGTGTTGGCTACACCTTC. Residues: CASSLGQPGVGYTF.

The chain employs TRBV18 and TRBJ1-5; a weak D match, TRBD1 (6 bases). Germline V lookup: CDR1 KGHSH, CDR2 LQKENI. The CDR3 runs to 15 residues. The germline V and J ends were trimmed by 3 bases and 7 bases, with 16 bases remaining between them. The CDR3: CASSPDPGGRQPQHF. CDR3 DNA: TGTGCCAGCTCACCCGACCCGGGGGGCAGACAGCCCCAGCATTTT. The full variable domain, its missing parts supplied by reference TRBV18 and TRBJ1-5, is NAGVMQNPRHLVRRRGQEARLRCSPMKGHSHVYWYRQLPEEGLKFMVYLQKENIIDESGMPKERFSAEFPKEGPSILRIQQVVRGDSAAYFCASSPDPGGRQPQHFGDGTRLSIL.

This rearrangement joins TRBV4-3 to TRBJ1-3; D is uncertain. V shed 0 bases and J shed 0 bases, with 9 bases lying between them. The CDR3 extends over 16 amino acids. CDR1 LGHNA and CDR2 YSLEER come from the germline V gene. The CDR3 sequence: CASSQDRLNSGNTIYF. The CDR3 DNA is TGCGCCAGCAGCCAAGATCGACTGAACTCTGGAAACACCATATATTTT.

This rearrangement joins TRBV10-3 to TRBJ1-3; no firm D call. V lost 11 bases to trimming and J lost 4 bases, with 12 bases between them. The V gene's germline CDR1 is ENHRY and CDR2 SYGVKD. CDR3 size: 12 residues. The CDR3: CAAGSAGNTIYF. The CDR3 bases are TGTGCCGCGGGGTCAGCAGGAAACACCATATATTTT.

J is TRBJ1-2 and V is TRBV18; D is undetermined. V was cut by 2 bases and J by 3 bases, with 10 bases left in between. The CDR3 loop spans 14 amino acids. Germline V gene sequence: CDR1 KGHSH, CDR2 LQKENI. The CDR3 here is CASSPSLGDYGYTF. DNA of the CDR3: TGTGCCAGCTCACCAAGTCTTGGAGACTATGGCTACACCTTC.

V and J are TRBV3-1 (or the pseudogene TRBV3-2) and TRBJ1-6; maybe TRBD1 (5 bases). Trimming took off 0 bases at V and 8 bases at J, with 20 bases between the two ends. The length of the CDR3 is 18 residues. Germline CDR1 is LGHDT and CDR2 is YNNKEL (reference sequence). The chain's CDR3 is CASSQERGRDVPDSPLHF. DNA for the CDR3: TGTGCCAGCAGCCAAGAGAGGGGACGGGATGTCCCCGATTCACCCCTCCACTTT.

This clone appeared a single time. J is TRBJ2-7 and V is TRBV29-1; tentative D call: TRBD1 (6 bases). The V and J ends lost 4 bases and 1 base respectively, with 14 bases between them. Germline CDR1 reads SQVTM; CDR2 reads ANQGSEA. There are 14 residues in the CDR3. The CDR3 sequence is CSVGTGYSSYEQYF. CDR3 sequence (DNA): TGCAGCGTTGGAACAGGGTACTCGTCCTACGAGCAGTACTTC.

The rearrangement uses TRBV28 and TRBJ2-7; 7 bases are shared with TRBD2. Germline CDR1 and CDR2: MDHEN and SYDVKM. This CDR3 contains 14 residues. The V and J ends lost 7 bases and 2 bases, in that order; junction bases with no gene match: 8. The CDR3 DNA is TGTGCCAGCAACACCGGGACTAAAACCTACGAGCAGTACTTC. Its protein product is CASNTGTKTYEQYF.